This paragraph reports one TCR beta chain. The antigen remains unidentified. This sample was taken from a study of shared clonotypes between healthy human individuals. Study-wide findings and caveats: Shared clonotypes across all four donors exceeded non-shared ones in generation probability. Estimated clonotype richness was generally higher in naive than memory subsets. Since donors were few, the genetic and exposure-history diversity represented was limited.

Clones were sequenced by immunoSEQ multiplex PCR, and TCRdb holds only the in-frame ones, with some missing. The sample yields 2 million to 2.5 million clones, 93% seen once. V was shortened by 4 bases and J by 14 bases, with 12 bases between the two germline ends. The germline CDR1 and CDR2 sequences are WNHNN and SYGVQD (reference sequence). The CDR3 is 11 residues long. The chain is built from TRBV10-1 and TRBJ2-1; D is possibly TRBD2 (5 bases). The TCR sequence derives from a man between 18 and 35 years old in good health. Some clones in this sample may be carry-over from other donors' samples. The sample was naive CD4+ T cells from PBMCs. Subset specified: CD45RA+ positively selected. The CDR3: CASSVRVREFF. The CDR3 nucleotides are TGCGCCAGCAGTGTGCGGGTCCGGGAGTTCTTC.